These T cell receptor beta chains were read from a single sample in a study of blood T cell repertoires in COVID-19. Repertoires were generated with immunoSEQ multiplex PCR, while TCRdb's copy carries only in-frame clones and drops some. Found here are hundreds of thousands of clones, around 88% of them singletons; the top ten hold approximately 5.3%. The sample comprised peripheral blood. All receptors derive from a man older than 75 with acute or convalescent COVID-19. CDR3s leave out the opening cysteine and the closing phenylalanine or tryptophan. Clone size is shown for a subset of rows, as once, few, many or a class of expanded clone.

V gene	J gene	clone size	CDR3 protein
TRBV21-1	TRBJ2-7	.	ASSKGPEDYEQY
TRBV5-5	TRBJ2-7	.	ASSLSVYEQY
TRBV28	TRBJ2-5	.	ASSFSGRDQETQY
TRBV7-9	TRBJ2-5	.	ASSRRVAETQY
TRBV14	TRBJ2-1	few	ASSPSRLAGGIFNEQF
TRBV5-1	TRBJ2-2	.	ASSFSGTSGRPQTGELF
TRBV2	TRBJ2-1	.	ASSEFLQGNEQF
TRBV9	TRBJ2-1	few	ASSGSGTTFGEQF
TRBV6-5	TRBJ1-2	.	ASTPDRGRGYT
TRBV15	TRBJ1-5	.	ATKVGQGNQPQH